Below are 19 T cell receptor beta chains sequenced from a single sample in a study of identical twins. A single record per CDR3 protein comes from TCRdb applying MiXCR to the 5' RACE reads. Of more than 250,000 distinct CDR3 sequences in the sample, more than 6.5% were seen once. A further study also used this sample, focusing on yellow fever vaccine responses in identical twins.

Source material: memory (CD45RO+) T cells sorted from blood. Receptors were obtained from a woman aged 18-29 years in good health.

In its sample, this clonotype was seen a few times. CDR3 bases: TGTGCCAGCAGTTTATCCCGGTCGGAGCAGTACTTC. The encoded protein is CASSLSRSEQYF. V and J are TRBV28 and TRBJ2-7; D is unresolved. Germline CDR1 and CDR2: MDHEN and SYDVKM. The V and J ends lost 1 base and 7 bases respectively, with 8 bases between them. The CDR3 is made up of 12 amino acids.

This clonotype was picked up many times. J is TRBJ1-1 and V is TRBV12-3 or TRBV12-4; weak D call: TRBD1 (5 bases). Trimming removed 3 bases from V and 2 bases from J, with 10 bases in between. The length of the CDR3 is 14 residues. CDR3 in DNA: TGTGCCAGCAGTTTCAGGGAGACAAACACTGAAGCTTTCTTT. This codes for CASSFRETNTEAFF.

This clonotype was seen only a few times. The chain uses TRBV6-4 and TRBJ2-3; 9 bases match TRBD2. The CDR3 is made up of 16 amino acids. V shed 0 bases and J 2 bases; nucleotides not matched to a gene: 3. The germline V gene encodes CDR1 MRHNA and CDR2 SNTAGT. CDR3 loop: CASSDSAGGHTDTQYF. CDR3 nucleotide sequence: TGTGCCAGCAGTGACTCTGCGGGAGGGCACACAGATACGCAGTATTTT.

This clonotype was seen a few times. The V and J genes are TRBV24-1 and TRBJ2-1; 7 nucleotides match TRBD2. Germline loops: CDR1 KGHDR, CDR2 SFDVKD. The CDR3 is 19 amino acids. J gave up 2 bases and V 2 bases, and 14 bases lay outside the gene matches. The CDR3 here is CATSDSGFGAGSTYNEQFF. The DNA for the CDR3 is TGTGCCACCAGTGATTCTGGGTTTGGAGCGGGGTCGACCTACAATGAGCAGTTCTTC.

In this sample, this clonotype turned up a few times. This chain joins TRBV5-6 and TRBJ2-3, with D uncertain. The CDR3 runs 17 residues. Trimming left V 3 bases short and J 0 bases short, with 17 bases between. Germline assignment: CDR1 SGHDT and CDR2 YYEEEE. The CDR3 here is CASSSGGGSISTDTQYF. The CDR3 DNA follows: TGTGCCAGCAGCTCCGGTGGTGGGTCCATTAGCACAGATACGCAGTATTTT.

In its sample, this clonotype was seen many times. This rearrangement joins TRBV20-1 to TRBJ2-1; D is uncertain. Trimming took off 0 bases at V and 6 bases at J, with 9 bases between the two ends. Germline CDR1 DFQATT, CDR2 SNEGSKA (reference sequence). The CDR3 is 13 amino acids. The CDR3 nucleotides are TGCAGTGCTAGAGACCCTGTCGGCAATGAGCAGTTCTTC. Amino acid sequence: CSARDPVGNEQFF.

This clonotype came up a few times. The chain has TRBV28 and TRBJ1-6; D may be TRBD1 (5 bases). The CDR3 runs to 14 residues. In germline, CDR1 is MDHEN, CDR2 SYDVKM. V lost 10 bases to trimming and J lost 9 bases, with 19 bases between them. As DNA, the CDR3 is TGTGCCACCGTCGGGGGATTCCCCACTTCACCCCTCCACTTT. Residues: CATVGGFPTSPLHF.

This chain joins TRBV28 and TRBJ1-3; weak D call: TRBD1 (6 bases). Trimming removed 6 bases at V and 2 bases at J, with 14 bases between. The length of the CDR3 is 15 residues. Per the germline V gene, CDR1 is MDHEN and CDR2 is SYDVKM. CDR3 in amino acids: CASSRGGGTGNTIYF. The DNA for the CDR3 is TGTGCCAGCAGCCGAGGGGGGGGTACTGGAAACACCATATATTTT.

Many counts were recorded for this clonotype. The genes are TRBV14 and TRBJ2-1, with a possible D match to TRBD2 (5 bases). The CDR3 totals 14 residues. Per germline, CDR1 SGHDN and CDR2 FVKESK. V shed 5 bases and J shed 10 bases, with 18 bases lying between them. In nucleotides, the CDR3 is TGTGCCAGCAGCTTCCGGTGGGGAGAAGAAGAGCAGTTCTTC. Translating gives CASSFRWGEEEQFF.

This clonotype was detected only a few times. V is TRBV7-9 and J is TRBJ2-2; the D is unclear. Germline CDR1 SEHNR, CDR2 FQNEAQ (reference sequence). The CDR3 extends over 14 amino acids. V was cut by 2 bases and J by 7 bases, with 11 bases left in between. CDR3 in amino acids: CASSLRLSGGELFF. The CDR3 DNA reads TGTGCCAGCAGCTTAAGACTTTCGGGCGGGGAGCTGTTTTTT. Full variable domain (rest looked up from reference TRBV7-9 and TRBJ2-2): DTGVSQNPRHKITKRGQNVTFRCDPISEHNRLYWYRQTLGQGPEFLTYFQNEAQLEKSRLLSDRFSAERPKGSFSTLEIQRTEQGDSAMYLCASSLRLSGGELFFGEGSRLTVL.

This clonotype came up many times. This chain connects TRBV29-1 to TRBJ1-2; D uncertain. Trimming cost V 4 bases and J 7 bases, with 16 bases left between them. Germline V gives CDR1 SQVTM, CDR2 ANQGSEA. The CDR3 is 13 amino acids. CDR3 in amino acids: CSVAWEGGGGYTF. CDR3 nucleotide sequence: TGCAGCGTTGCCTGGGAGGGCGGAGGTGGCTACACCTTC.

Only a few counts were recorded for this clonotype. This chain links TRBV7-8 with TRBJ2-3; D not resolved. V was shortened by 3 bases and J by 0 bases, with 13 bases between the two germline ends. Per the germline V gene, CDR1 is SGHVS and CDR2 is FQNEAQ. This CDR3 is built from 16 residues. CDR3 amino acids: CASSFSSVGSTDTQYF. The CDR3 DNA reads as TGTGCCAGCAGCTTCAGCTCCGTCGGGAGCACAGATACGCAGTATTTT.

The chain employs TRBV9 and TRBJ2-2, with 7 bases lining up with TRBD1. This CDR3 is built from 15 residues. Trimming removed 4 bases from V and 2 bases from J; junction bases left unmatched: 5. From germline, CDR1 is SGDLS and CDR2 YYNGEE. CDR3 nucleotide sequence: TGTGCCAGCAGCACCCGGGACAGAAACACCGGGGAGCTGTTTTTT. This sequence encodes CASSTRDRNTGELFF.

This clonotype was recorded at least ten times. V and J are TRBV28 and TRBJ1-2, with D perhaps matching TRBD1 (5 bases). CDR1 MDHEN and CDR2 SYDVKM come from the germline V gene. The CDR3 contains 14 residues. Trimming cost V 1 base and J 8 bases, with 14 bases left between them. The CDR3 region has the DNA TGTGCCAGCAGTTTATATCCACCCGGGGACGGCTACACCTTC. It codes for CASSLYPPGDGYTF.

This clonotype was observed many times. The V and J genes are TRBV20-1 and TRBJ2-5; 10 nucleotides match TRBD2. The CDR3 has 16 amino acids. Germline values: CDR1 DFQATT, CDR2 SNEGSKA (reference sequence). Unmatched junction bases numbered 6, after V lost 1 base and J lost 1 base. The CDR3 spells CSARGGRLAGQETQYF. CDR3 bases: TGCAGTGCTAGAGGTGGTCGACTAGCGGGCCAAGAGACCCAGTACTTC.

This clonotype was recorded at least ten times. The chain carries TRBV24-1 and TRBJ2-5; unclear D gene. Germline V CDR1 and CDR2: KGHDR, SFDVKD. With 0 bases removed from V and 3 bases from J, the gap between germline ends came to 7 bases. The CDR3 has 14 amino acids. The CDR3 sequence: CATSDLEVEETQYF. CDR3 DNA sequence: TGTGCCACCAGTGATTTGGAGGTAGAAGAGACCCAGTACTTC.

Written as DNA, the CDR3 is TGTGCCAGCAACGAGGGGGCAGTGGTAGAGACCCAGTACTTC. This sequence encodes CASNEGAVVETQYF. The chain recombines TRBV6-1 with TRBJ2-5; 7 bases are a match to TRBD1. Trimming at V came to 7 bases and at J to 4 bases, leaving 9 bases not matched to a gene. The CDR3 has 14 residues. From germline, CDR1 is MNHNS and CDR2 SASEGT.

This clonotype was counted between two and nine times. V gene TRBV6-2 or TRBV6-3 combines with J gene TRBJ2-1; D unresolved. This CDR3 contains 15 residues. The V gene's germline CDR1 is MNHEY and CDR2 SVGEGT. Trimming took 3 bases from V and 10 from J, leaving 19 bases between them. CDR3 sequence reads: CASSYPQRRVSEQFF. The CDR3 DNA follows: TGTGCCAGCAGTTATCCCCAGCGAAGAGTTTCAGAGCAGTTCTTC.

V is TRBV20-1 and J is TRBJ2-5; no firm D call. The CDR3 loop spans 12 amino acids. Trimming removed 3 bases at V and 3 bases at J, with 8 bases between. Germline values: CDR1 DFQATT, CDR2 SNEGSKA (reference sequence). The CDR3 loop reads CSASSREETQYF. For the CDR3, the DNA is TGCAGTGCTAGCTCCCGGGAAGAGACCCAGTACTTC.